Detailed here is one T cell receptor beta chain. This clonotype was recorded a few times. What this receptor recognizes is not known. Base qualities are not at hand, and no much larger clone is one base apart. Library prep was done by 5' RACE. The instrument given in TCRdb is NextSeq 500. Unique molecular identifiers were attached to individual cDNA molecules in the TCR library protocol so that sequencing error and PCR bias could be corrected. Both TCR alpha and beta chains were sequenced, and tight co-correlation was observed between alpha and beta sequence abundances in each sample. Per the authors' processing: Decombinator V4 was used to perform V gene, J gene and CDR3 annotation of TCR sequences. TCRs were defined as expanded if a significant change between any two time points was detected under a Poisson model with p below 0.0001. TCR abundances were normalised to the total number of TCRs sequenced per sample and expressed as counts per million. MAIT TCRs were defined by TRAV1-2 paired with TRAJ12, TRAJ20 or TRAJ33, and iNKT TCRs by TRAV10 paired with TRAJ18. A search of VDJdb, accessed on 1 November 2021, was run for TCRs annotated to CMV, EBV and SARS-CoV-2, with TCRs annotated for multiple antigens excluded. In-frame beta chains were kept once TCRdb had trimmed the public reads at Q25 with fastp and called clones with MiXCR. Entries that share a CDR3 protein sequence are merged under the most common genes and DNA. TCRdb, not the authors, supplied the V and J calls. The sample contains about 26,000 distinct CDR3 sequences, just over 4% of them found a single time. Jointly, the top ten make up roughly 6.2% of the sample.

The study was a case-control design nested within a healthcare worker cohort in London, UK, with weekly nasopharyngeal swab PCR tests and blood sampling. Healthcare workers were enrolled in the week of the UK lockdown, from 23 to 31 March 2020, and were followed every week for up to roughly 16 weeks. This entry belongs to a study of early T cells in non-severe SARS-CoV-2 infection (dated by TCRdb to the early 2020s). Background for the entire study: TCR sequencing used bulk RNA from unsorted whole blood, so alpha and beta chains could not be paired. The study at large found these results: VDJdb matching was skewed toward anti-spike CD8 responses, so virus-specific expansions were likely underestimated and private and CD4 specificities were missed.

The germline V gene sets CDR1 to SQVTM and CDR2 to ANQGSEA. From the cysteine up to the phenylalanine, the CDR3 has a length of 15 residues. Just the 45-base CDR3 DNA is kept, in frame starting at base 1. After removal of 4 bases from V and 0 bases from J, the junction retains 7 bases not matched to a gene. The specimen was whole blood. The chain joins TRBV29-1 to TRBJ2-3; 7 bases in the middle match TRBD2. The TCR comes from an adult who was a healthcare worker with PCR-confirmed SARS-CoV-2 infection or an uninfected control (not recorded which). The nucleotides read TGCAGCGTTGTCGGGACTACCGACAGCACAGATACGCAGTATTTT. This translates into CSVVGTTDSTDTQYF.